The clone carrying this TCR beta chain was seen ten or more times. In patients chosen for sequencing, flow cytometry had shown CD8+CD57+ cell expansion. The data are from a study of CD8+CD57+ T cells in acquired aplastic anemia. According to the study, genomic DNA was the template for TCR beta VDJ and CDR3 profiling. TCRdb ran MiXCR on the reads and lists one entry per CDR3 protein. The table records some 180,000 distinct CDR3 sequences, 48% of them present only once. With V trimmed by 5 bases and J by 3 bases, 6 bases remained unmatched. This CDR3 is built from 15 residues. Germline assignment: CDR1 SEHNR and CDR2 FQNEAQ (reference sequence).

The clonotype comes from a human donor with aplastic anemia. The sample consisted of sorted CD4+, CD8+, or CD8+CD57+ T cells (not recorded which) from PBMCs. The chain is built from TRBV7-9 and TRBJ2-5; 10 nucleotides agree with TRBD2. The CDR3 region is CASSAASGGEETQYF. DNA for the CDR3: TGTGCCAGCAGCGCCGCTAGCGGGGGTGAAGAGACCCAGTACTTC.